Below, 16 T cell receptor beta chains from the same sample are listed, as sequenced in a study of Graves' ophthalmopathy and Graves' hyperthyroidism. TCR beta CDR3 regions were amplified from RNA transcripts. HTBI primers were used in a first-round RT-PCR, which preceded a second-round multiplex PCR. MiXCR, run by TCRdb on the multiplex PCR reads, gives a single entry per CDR3 protein. This sample carries hundreds of thousands of distinct CDR3 sequences, roughly 41% of them seen once, and the ten largest clones take around 3%. The sequenced sample was peripheral blood. These receptor sequences come from an adult man with Graves' ophthalmopathy.

The rearrangement links TRBV7-7 to TRBJ2-2, with D unresolved. The CDR3 totals 16 residues. Trimming pared 5 bases from V and 0 bases from J, leaving 13 bases between. CDR1 is SSHAT and CDR2 is FNYEAQ in the germline V gene (reference sequence). CDR3 in amino acids: CASSPDRITNTGELFF. Here the CDR3 DNA reads TGTGCCAGCAGCCCCGACCGCATAACGAACACCGGGGAGCTGTTTTTT.

The table lists this clonotype with a few counts. The genes are TRBV6-1 and TRBJ2-5; 9 bases agree with TRBD1. Per the germline V gene, CDR1 is MNHNS and CDR2 is SASEGT. CDR3 length: 15 residues. After removal of 6 bases from V and 3 bases from J, the junction contained 8 bases not matched to a gene. The CDR3 sequence is CASSTTGTGKETQYF. The CDR3, as DNA: TGTGCCAGCAGCACCACCGGGACAGGGAAAGAGACCCAGTACTTC.

The chain joins TRBV10-3 to TRBJ2-5, with D tentatively TRBD2 (6 bases). The CDR3 is 14 residues long. Germline CDR1 and CDR2: ENHRY and SYGVKD. V lost 3 bases and J lost 4, with 12 bases in between. In DNA, the CDR3 is TGTGCCATCAGTGAAAGGGAAGCGGGAGAGACCCAGTACTTC. Its translation is CAISEREAGETQYF.

This rearrangement joins TRBV10-3 to TRBJ1-5; 9 bases line up with TRBD1. After removal of 10 bases from V and 6 bases from J, the junction contained 10 bases not matched to a gene. This CDR3 is built from 14 residues. CDR1 and CDR2 from the germline V gene are ENHRY and SYGVKD. The CDR3, as DNA: TGTGCCAGCAGGCGGACAGGGGTTGGTCAGCCCCAGCATTTT. Protein product: CASRRTGVGQPQHF.

Only a few counts were recorded for this clonotype. The chain is built from TRBV12-3 or TRBV12-4 and TRBJ1-1; D is possibly TRBD1 (5 bases). The V gene lost 5 bases and the J gene lost 5 bases, with 21 bases spanning the gap. The CDR3 is 16 amino acids. The CDR3 DNA sequence: TGTGCCAGCAGTCCCTATACGCAGGGCCCAGTGACTGAAGCTTTCTTT. Translation: CASSPYTQGPVTEAFF.

The chain couples TRBV5-1 to TRBJ1-1; tentatively, D is TRBD1 (5 bases). The germline V gene has CDR1 SGHRS and CDR2 YFSETQ. The length of the CDR3 is 15 residues. V lost 5 bases, J lost 4 bases, and 18 bases lay in between. The CDR3 sequence is CASSYQAPGGTEAFF. The CDR3 nucleotides are TGCGCCAGCAGTTATCAGGCCCCGGGGGGCACTGAAGCTTTCTTT.

In its sample, this clonotype was seen many times. This sequence joins TRBV7-9 and TRBJ2-2, with D perhaps TRBD2 (6 bases). Per germline, CDR1 SEHNR and CDR2 FQNEAQ (reference sequence). Deletions cut 3 bases from V and 5 bases from J, with 13 bases between. This CDR3 comprises 15 residues. The CDR3 region has the DNA TGTGCCAGCAGCTTTTCGGGAGTTGGTACCGGGGAGCTGTTTTTT. Protein sequence: CASSFSGVGTGELFF.

This clonotype was observed a few times. V is TRBV20-1 and J is TRBJ1-5; D remains ambiguous. Germline assignment: CDR1 DFQATT and CDR2 SNEGSKA (reference sequence). Between the trimmed V and J ends, which lost 2 bases and 7 bases, there was a span of 18 bases. The CDR3 has 15 residues. The CDR3 is CSARLGSFGEQPQHF. CDR3 nucleotide sequence: TGCAGTGCTAGATTGGGGTCATTTGGGGAGCAGCCCCAGCATTTT.

A word on this clonotype: This may be a read error, as it is one base from a much larger clone. V is TRBV7-7 and J is TRBJ2-2; D not resolved. Germline V gene lookup returns CDR1 SSHAT and CDR2 FNYEAQ (reference sequence). CDR3 length equals 15 residues. The CDR3, as DNA: TGTACCAGCAGCCCACAAATAACCGCCACCGGGGAGCTGTTTTTT. The encoded protein is CTSSPQITATGELFF. The full variable domain, rest sourced from reference TRBV7-7 and TRBJ2-2, is GAGVSQSPRYKVTKRGQDVTLRCDPISSHATLYWYQQALGQGPEFLTYFNYEAQPDKSGLPSDRFSAERPEGSISTLTIQRTEQRDSAMYRCTSSPQITATGELFFGEGSRLTVL.

The chain employs TRBV10-3 and TRBJ1-2, with a possible D match to TRBD1 (6 bases). The CDR3 is 15 residues long. The V and J ends lost 6 bases and 2 bases respectively, with 16 bases between them. Germline CDR1 reads ENHRY; CDR2 reads SYGVKD. The CDR3 bases are TGTGCCATCAGCCAAGATGAGGGACACAACTATGGCTACACCTTC. Translation gives CAISQDEGHNYGYTF.

V and J are TRBV29-1 and TRBJ1-1; 9 bases align to TRBD1. V lost 8 bases, J lost 1 base, and 8 bases stayed unmatched. The CDR3 is 14 amino acids. Looked up from germline, CDR1 is SQVTM and CDR2 is ANQGSEA. In nucleotides, the CDR3 is TGCAGCTCACCCGGACAGGGGAGGAACACTGAAGCTTTCTTT. Its protein is CSSPGQGRNTEAFF.

V gene TRBV10-3 combines with J gene TRBJ1-5; D is unclear. Germline lookup yields CDR1 ENHRY and CDR2 SYGVKD. The CDR3 sequence is 13 residues long. The ends were cut back, 10 bases at V and 2 bases at J, with 12 bases in the middle. The CDR3 DNA reads TGTGCCAGCACCAGCGGGGGCAATCAGCCCCAGCATTTT. Its translation: CASTSGGNQPQHF.

This clonotype was observed a few times. V is TRBV19 and J is TRBJ1-5, with D uncertain. V lost 11 bases to trimming and J lost 5 bases, with 16 bases between them. The CDR3 length is 13 residues. Germline V lookup: CDR1 LNHDA, CDR2 SQIVND (reference sequence). The CDR3 loop is CAWSQLSYQPQHF. The CDR3 DNA is TGTGCCTGGAGCCAGCTCAGCTATCAGCCCCAGCATTTT. Using reference TRBV19 and TRBJ1-5 for the parts outside the CDR3, the full variable domain is DGGITQSPKYLFRKEGQNVTLSCEQNLNHDAMYWYRQDPGQGLRLIYYSQIVNDFQKGDIAEGYSVSREKKESFPLTVTSAQKNPTAFYLCAWSQLSYQPQHFGDGTRLSIL.

The J gene is TRBJ2-2, the V gene TRBV7-3; no clear D. V was cut by 4 bases and J by 8 bases, with 8 bases left in between. The CDR3 is 12 amino acids. Germline CDR1 reads SGHTA; CDR2 reads FQGTGA. For the CDR3, the DNA is TGTGCCAGCAGCTCTAGAGAGGGGGAGCTGTTTTTT. Translated: CASSSREGELFF.

About this clonotype: This could be a read error, since a much larger clone is one nucleotide away. The V call is TRBV2, the J call TRBJ2-2; D unresolved. The CDR3 sequence is 17 residues long. CDR1 is SNHLY, CDR2 FYNNEI, per germline. Between the trimmed V and J ends, which lost 4 bases and 0 bases, there was a span of 15 bases. CDR3 sequence: CASSVSLRVANTGELFF. For the CDR3, the DNA is TGTGCCAGCAGTGTGTCCCTCCGAGTGGCGAACACCGGGGAGCTGTTTTTT.

This clonotype was counted ten times or more. V and J are TRBV5-6 and TRBJ1-2; a possible D gene is TRBD1 (5 bases). Trimming took off 0 bases at V and 7 bases at J, with 13 bases between the two ends. The CDR3 loop spans 14 amino acids. Germline V CDR1 and CDR2: SGHDT, YYEEEE. The DNA for the CDR3 is TGTGCCAGCAGCTTGGTAGACAGCCTTCTTGGCTACACCTTC. It codes for CASSLVDSLLGYTF. The entire variable domain, with the rest obtained from reference TRBV5-6 and TRBJ1-2, is as follows: DAGVTQSPTHLIKTRGQQVTLRCSPKSGHDTVSWYQQALGQGPQFIFQYYEEEERQRGNFPDRFSGHQFPNYSSELNVNALLLGDSALYLCASSLVDSLLGYTFGSGTRLTVV.